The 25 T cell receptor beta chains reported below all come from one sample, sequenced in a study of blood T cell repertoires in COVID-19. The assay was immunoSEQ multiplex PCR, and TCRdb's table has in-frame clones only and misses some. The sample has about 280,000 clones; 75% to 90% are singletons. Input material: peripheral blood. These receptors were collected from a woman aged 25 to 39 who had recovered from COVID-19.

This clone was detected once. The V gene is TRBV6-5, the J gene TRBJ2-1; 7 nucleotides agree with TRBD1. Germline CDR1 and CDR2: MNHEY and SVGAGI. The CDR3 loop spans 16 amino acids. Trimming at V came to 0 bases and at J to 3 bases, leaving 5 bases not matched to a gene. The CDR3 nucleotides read TGTGCCAGCAGTTACTCAACAGGGGCGGGCTACAATGAGCAGTTCTTC. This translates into CASSYSTGAGYNEQFF.

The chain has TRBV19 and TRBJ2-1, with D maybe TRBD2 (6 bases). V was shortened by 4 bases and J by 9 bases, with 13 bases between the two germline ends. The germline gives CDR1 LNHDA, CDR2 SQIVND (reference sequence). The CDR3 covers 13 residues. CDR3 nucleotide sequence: TGTGCCAGTAGTACCCTAGCGTGGGTTGAGCAGTTCTTC. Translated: CASSTLAWVEQFF.

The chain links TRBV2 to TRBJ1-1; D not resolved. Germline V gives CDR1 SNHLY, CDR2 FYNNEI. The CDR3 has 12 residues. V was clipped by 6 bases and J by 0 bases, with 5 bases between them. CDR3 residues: CASSLLNTEAFF. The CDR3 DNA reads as TGTGCCAGCAGCCTCTTGAACACTGAAGCTTTCTTT.

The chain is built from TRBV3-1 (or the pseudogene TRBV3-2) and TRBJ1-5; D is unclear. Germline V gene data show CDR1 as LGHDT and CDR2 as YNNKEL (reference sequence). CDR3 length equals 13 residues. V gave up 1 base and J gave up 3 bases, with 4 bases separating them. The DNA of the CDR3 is TGTGCCAGCAGCCAAGTTTACAATCAGCCCCAGCATTTT. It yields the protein CASSQVYNQPQHF.

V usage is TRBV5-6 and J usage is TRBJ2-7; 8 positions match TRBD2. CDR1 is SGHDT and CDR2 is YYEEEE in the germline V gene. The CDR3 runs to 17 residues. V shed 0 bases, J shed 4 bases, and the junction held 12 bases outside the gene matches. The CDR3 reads CASSLGAAGDLTYEQYF. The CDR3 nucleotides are TGTGCCAGCAGCTTGGGAGCAGCGGGAGACCTTACGTACGAGCAGTACTTC.

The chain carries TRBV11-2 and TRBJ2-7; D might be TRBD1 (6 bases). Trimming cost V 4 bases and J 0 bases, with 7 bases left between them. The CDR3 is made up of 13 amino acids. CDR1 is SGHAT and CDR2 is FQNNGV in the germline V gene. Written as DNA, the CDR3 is TGTGCCAGCAGCTGGGACAACTCCTACGAGCAGTACTTC. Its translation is CASSWDNSYEQYF.

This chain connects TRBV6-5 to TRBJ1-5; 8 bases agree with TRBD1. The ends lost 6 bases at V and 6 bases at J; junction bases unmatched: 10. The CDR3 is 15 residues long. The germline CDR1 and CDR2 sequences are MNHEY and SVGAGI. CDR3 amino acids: CASSLNGQGGQPQHF. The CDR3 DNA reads TGTGCCAGCAGCCTCAACGGACAGGGAGGTCAGCCCCAGCATTTT.

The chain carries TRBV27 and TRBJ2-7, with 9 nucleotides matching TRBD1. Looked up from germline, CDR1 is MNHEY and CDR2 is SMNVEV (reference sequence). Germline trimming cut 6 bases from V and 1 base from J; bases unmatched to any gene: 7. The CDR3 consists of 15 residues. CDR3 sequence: CASSQLTGGSYEQYF. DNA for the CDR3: TGTGCCAGCAGCCAGCTGACAGGGGGTTCCTACGAGCAGTACTTC.

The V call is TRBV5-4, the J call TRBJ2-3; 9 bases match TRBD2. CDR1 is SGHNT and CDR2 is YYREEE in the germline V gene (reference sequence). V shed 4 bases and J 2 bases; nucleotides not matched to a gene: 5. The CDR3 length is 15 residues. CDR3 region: CASSETSGVTDTQYF. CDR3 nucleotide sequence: TGTGCCAGCAGCGAGACTAGCGGTGTCACAGATACGCAGTATTTT.

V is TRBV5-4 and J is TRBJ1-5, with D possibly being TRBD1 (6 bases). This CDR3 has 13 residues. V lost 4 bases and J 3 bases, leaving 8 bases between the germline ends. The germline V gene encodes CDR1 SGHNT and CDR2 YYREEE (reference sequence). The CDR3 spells CASSPGVNQPQHF. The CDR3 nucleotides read TGTGCCAGCAGCCCAGGGGTCAATCAGCCCCAGCATTTT.

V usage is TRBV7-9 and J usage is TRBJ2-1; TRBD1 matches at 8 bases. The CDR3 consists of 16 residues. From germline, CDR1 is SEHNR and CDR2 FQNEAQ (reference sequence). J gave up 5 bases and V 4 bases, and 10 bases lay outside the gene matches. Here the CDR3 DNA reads TGTGCCAGCAGCTCAGGGGGCCGACTCCCTGACAATGAGCAGTTCTTC. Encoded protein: CASSSGGRLPDNEQFF.

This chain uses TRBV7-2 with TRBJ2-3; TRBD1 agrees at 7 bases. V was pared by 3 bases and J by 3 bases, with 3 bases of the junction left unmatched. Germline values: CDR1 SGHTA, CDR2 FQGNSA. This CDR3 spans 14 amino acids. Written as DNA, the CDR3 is TGTGCCAGCAGCTTTAGACAGGGAACAGATACGCAGTATTTT. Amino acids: CASSFRQGTDTQYF. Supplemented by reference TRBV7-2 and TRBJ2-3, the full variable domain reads GAGVSQSPSNKVTEKGKDVELRCDPISGHTALYWYRQSLGQGLEFLIYFQGNSAPDKSGLPSDRFSAERTGGSVSTLTIQRTQQEDSAVYLCASSFRQGTDTQYFGPGTRLTVL.

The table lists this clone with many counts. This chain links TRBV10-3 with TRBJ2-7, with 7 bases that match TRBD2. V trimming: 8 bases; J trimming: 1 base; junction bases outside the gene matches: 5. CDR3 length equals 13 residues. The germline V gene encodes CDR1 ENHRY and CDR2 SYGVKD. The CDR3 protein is CAIAAGVSYEQYF. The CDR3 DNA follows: TGTGCCATCGCGGCGGGAGTATCCTACGAGCAGTACTTC.

The CDR3 nucleotides read TGTGCCAGCAGTTTCGGCAAGGGGTCTGGGGCCAACGTCCTGACTTTC. Its translation: CASSFGKGSGANVLTF. The chain has TRBV27 and TRBJ2-6, with D maybe TRBD1 (5 bases). Trimming took 3 bases from V and 1 from J, leaving 10 bases between them. The CDR3 runs 16 residues. The germline V gene encodes CDR1 MNHEY and CDR2 SMNVEV (reference sequence).

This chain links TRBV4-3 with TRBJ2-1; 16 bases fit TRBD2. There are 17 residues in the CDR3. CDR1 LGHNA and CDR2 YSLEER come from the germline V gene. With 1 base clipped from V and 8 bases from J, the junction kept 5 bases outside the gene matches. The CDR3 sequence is CASSQGPGLAGGYEQFF. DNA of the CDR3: TGCGCCAGCAGCCAAGGCCCGGGACTAGCGGGAGGGTATGAGCAGTTCTTC.

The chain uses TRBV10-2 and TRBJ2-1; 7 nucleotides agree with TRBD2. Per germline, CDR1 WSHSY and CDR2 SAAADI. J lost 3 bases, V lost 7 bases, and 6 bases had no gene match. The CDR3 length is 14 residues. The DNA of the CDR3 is TGCGCCAGCACGGTGGGGGAGGGCTACAATGAGCAGTTCTTC. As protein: CASTVGEGYNEQFF.

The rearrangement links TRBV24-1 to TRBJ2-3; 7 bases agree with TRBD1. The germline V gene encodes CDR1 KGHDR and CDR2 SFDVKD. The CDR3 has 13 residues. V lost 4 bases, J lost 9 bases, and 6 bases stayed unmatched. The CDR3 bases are TGTGCCACCAGTGACACAGGGGCGGTAACGCAGTATTTT. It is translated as CATSDTGAVTQYF.

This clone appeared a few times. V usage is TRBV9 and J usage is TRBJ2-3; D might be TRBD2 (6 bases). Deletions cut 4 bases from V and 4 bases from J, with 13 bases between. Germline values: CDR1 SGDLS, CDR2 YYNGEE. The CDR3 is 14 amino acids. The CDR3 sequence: CASSKTGTSDTQYF. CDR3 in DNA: TGTGCCAGCAGCAAAACCGGGACTTCAGATACGCAGTATTTT.

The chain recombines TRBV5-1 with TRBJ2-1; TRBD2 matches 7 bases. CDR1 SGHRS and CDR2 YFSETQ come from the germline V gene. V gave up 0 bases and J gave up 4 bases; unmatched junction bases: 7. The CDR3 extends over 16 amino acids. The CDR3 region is CASSLVGGGRYNEQFF. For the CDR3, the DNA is TGCGCCAGCAGCTTGGTGGGCGGGGGAAGATACAATGAGCAGTTCTTC.

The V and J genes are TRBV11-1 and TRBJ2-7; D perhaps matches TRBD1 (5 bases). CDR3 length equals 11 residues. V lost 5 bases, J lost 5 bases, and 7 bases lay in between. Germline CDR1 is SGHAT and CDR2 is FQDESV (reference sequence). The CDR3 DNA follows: TGTGCCAGCAGCCAGGGTAACGAGCAGTACTTC. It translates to CASSQGNEQYF.

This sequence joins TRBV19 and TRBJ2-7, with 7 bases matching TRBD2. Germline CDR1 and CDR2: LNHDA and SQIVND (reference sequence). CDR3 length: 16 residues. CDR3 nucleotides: TGTGCGACCCGGGAGGCGCTCGGATCTAGCTCCTACGAGCAGTACTTC. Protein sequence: CATREALGSSSYEQYF. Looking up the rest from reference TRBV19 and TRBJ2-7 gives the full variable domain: DGGITQSPKYLFRKEGQNVTLSCEQNLNHDAMYWYRQDPGQGLRLIYYSQIVNDFQKGDIAEGYSVSREKKESFPLTVTSAQKNPTAFYLCATREALGSSSYEQYFGPGTRLTVT.

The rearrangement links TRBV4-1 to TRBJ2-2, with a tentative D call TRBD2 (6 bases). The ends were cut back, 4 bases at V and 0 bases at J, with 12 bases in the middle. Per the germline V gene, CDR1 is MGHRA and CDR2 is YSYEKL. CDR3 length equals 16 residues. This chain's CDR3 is CASSPTGGANTGELFF. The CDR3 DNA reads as TGCGCCAGCAGCCCTACCGGCGGGGCGAACACCGGGGAGCTGTTTTTT.

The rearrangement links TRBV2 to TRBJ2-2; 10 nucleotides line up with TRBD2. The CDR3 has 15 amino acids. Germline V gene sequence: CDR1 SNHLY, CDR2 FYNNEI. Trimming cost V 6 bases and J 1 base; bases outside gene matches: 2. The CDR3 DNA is TGTGCCAGCAGCGGACTAGCGGTGAACACCGGGGAGCTGTTTTTT. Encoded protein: CASSGLAVNTGELFF.

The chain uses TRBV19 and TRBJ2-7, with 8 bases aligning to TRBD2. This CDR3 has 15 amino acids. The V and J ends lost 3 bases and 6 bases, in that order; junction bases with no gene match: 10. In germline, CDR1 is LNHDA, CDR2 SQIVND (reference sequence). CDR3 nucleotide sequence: TGTGCCAGTAGTATCGTCGAACGGGGGGGCCTCGAGCAGTACTTC. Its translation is CASSIVERGGLEQYF.

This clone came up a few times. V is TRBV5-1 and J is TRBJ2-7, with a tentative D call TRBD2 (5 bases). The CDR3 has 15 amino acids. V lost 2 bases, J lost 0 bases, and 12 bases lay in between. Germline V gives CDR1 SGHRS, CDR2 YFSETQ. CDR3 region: CASSFIGDSSYEQYF. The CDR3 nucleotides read TGCGCCAGCAGCTTTATCGGGGATTCCTCCTACGAGCAGTACTTC.